These 20 T cell receptor beta chains share one sample of origin, sequenced in a study of CD8 T cells in ankylosing spondylitis. TCRdb itself ran the 5' RACE reads through MiXCR, one entry per CDR3 protein. The table records about 150,000 distinct CDR3 sequences, 44% of them present only once. Source material: synovial fluid, either unsorted or a sorted T cell fraction (not recorded which). The receptor source for this set is a male donor with ankylosing spondylitis.

There are a few counts of this clonotype. The rearrangement links TRBV4-1 to TRBJ1-3, with a tentative D call TRBD1 (6 bases). CDR1 and CDR2 from the germline V gene are MGHRA and YSYEKL. V was pared by 3 bases and J by 0 bases, with 12 bases between. The CDR3 contains 16 residues. The CDR3 DNA reads as TGCGCCAGCAGCCACCGGACAGCGAACTCTGGAAACACCATATATTTT. Protein sequence: CASSHRTANSGNTIYF.

This clonotype was seen a single time. This rearrangement joins TRBV7-9 to TRBJ2-7; the D gene could be TRBD1 or TRBD2 (6 bases each). Germline-derived CDR1 and CDR2 are SEHNR and FQNEAQ (reference sequence). The CDR3 contains 15 residues. Trimming cost V 4 bases and J 3 bases, with 16 bases left between them. The CDR3 reads CASSYRLGGIYEQYF. The DNA for the CDR3 is TGTGCCAGCAGCTACCGACTAGGGGGAATCTACGAGCAGTACTTC.

This clonotype has only a few counts. CDR3 residues: CASSPVDQPQHF. The CDR3 DNA sequence: TGTGCCAGCAGTCCTGTGGATCAGCCCCAGCATTTT. This rearrangement joins TRBV28 to TRBJ1-5; D remains unclear. Trimming removed 5 bases from V and 5 bases from J, with 7 bases in between. CDR1 and CDR2 (germline): MDHEN, SYDVKM. The length of the CDR3 is 12 residues.

A few counts support this clonotype. The chain has TRBV25-1 and TRBJ1-4; maybe TRBD1 (5 bases). Matching the DNA end better, TRBJ2-2 makes the J call doubtful. The germline V gene encodes CDR1 MGHDK and CDR2 SYGVNS. The CDR3 is made up of 11 amino acids. The CDR3, as DNA: TGTGCCAGCAGCCCCGGACAGGAGCTGTTTTTT. This sequence encodes CASSPGQELFF.

The chain recombines TRBV4-1 with TRBJ1-5, with D unresolved. CDR3 length: 15 residues. V was cut by 0 bases and J by 8 bases, with 14 bases left in between. Germline V lookup: CDR1 MGHRA, CDR2 YSYEKL. The CDR3 here is CASSQEGPAGKPQHF. CDR3 sequence (DNA): TGCGCCAGCAGCCAAGAGGGTCCCGCGGGGAAGCCCCAGCATTTT.

This clonotype was counted between two and nine times. J is TRBJ2-7 and V is TRBV11-1, with 11 bases fitting TRBD1. V was pared by 1 base and J by 2 bases, with 10 bases of the junction left unmatched. The CDR3 sequence is 18 residues long. Looked up from germline, CDR1 is SGHAT and CDR2 is FQDESV (reference sequence). This CDR3 reads CASSLEDEDRGRPYEQYF. CDR3 DNA: TGTGCCAGCAGCTTAGAAGACGAGGACAGGGGGCGCCCCTACGAGCAGTACTTC.

The V call is TRBV9, the J call TRBJ2-7, with D unclear. V was pared by 0 bases and J by 4 bases, with 14 bases between. In germline, CDR1 is SGDLS, CDR2 YYNGEE. The length of the CDR3 is 15 residues. For the CDR3, the DNA is TGTGCCAGCAGCGTAGGCCAGTCCTCCGGATACGAGCAGTACTTC. Encoded protein: CASSVGQSSGYEQYF.

V gene TRBV6-5 combines with J gene TRBJ1-5; D is undetermined. Germline CDR1 reads MNHEY; CDR2 reads SVGAGI. The V end was cut by 3 bases, the J end by 3 bases, with 9 bases between. The CDR3 is made up of 14 amino acids. The CDR3, as DNA: TGTGCCAGCAGTTATGAGGGCCCCAATCAGCCCCAGCATTTT. Translated, it gives CASSYEGPNQPQHF.

This clonotype was observed a handful of times. The CDR3 spells CASSLRGSQPQHF. The CDR3 nucleotides are TGTGCCAGCAGCTTGAGAGGCAGTCAGCCCCAGCATTTT. The V call is TRBV7-2, the J call TRBJ1-5; no clear D gene. Germline CDR1 SGHTA, CDR2 FQGNSA. V lost 3 bases and J lost 6, with 9 bases in between. The CDR3 consists of 13 residues.

This clonotype was detected only once. V usage is TRBV6-5 and J usage is TRBJ2-1; D perhaps matches TRBD1 (6 bases). The germline V gene encodes CDR1 MNHEY and CDR2 SVGAGI. CDR3 length equals 15 residues. Trimming took off 2 bases at V and 0 bases at J, with 8 bases between the two ends. CDR3 in amino acids: CASSYTGSSYNEQFF. In DNA, the CDR3 is TGTGCCAGCAGTTACACAGGGAGCTCCTACAATGAGCAGTTCTTC.

V gene TRBV4-2 combines with J gene TRBJ2-1; TRBD2 matches at 9 bases. CDR1 is LGHNA and CDR2 is YNFKEQ in the germline V gene. CDR3 size: 16 residues. V lost 3 bases, J lost 0 bases, and 3 bases stayed unmatched. This CDR3 is CASSHSGSTSYNEQFF. Here the CDR3 DNA reads TGTGCCAGCAGCCATAGCGGGAGCACCTCCTACAATGAGCAGTTCTTC.

CDR3 bases: TGTGCCAGCAGCCAGGGTTTTGACACCATATATTTT. Residues: CASSQGFDTIYF. This rearrangement joins TRBV5-5 to TRBJ1-3, with a weak D call TRBD1 (5 bases). V lost 4 bases, J lost 8 bases, and 10 bases lay in between. The CDR3 covers 12 residues. The germline V gene has CDR1 SGHKS and CDR2 YYEKEE (reference sequence).

The rearrangement joins TRBV7-6 to TRBJ2-7; D perhaps matches TRBD2 (6 bases). This CDR3 contains 16 residues. Deletions cut 5 bases from V and 3 bases from J, with 20 bases between. Germline V gene sequence: CDR1 SGHVS, CDR2 FNYEAQ. The CDR3 here is CASSPREKGSGYEQYF. CDR3 bases: TGTGCCAGCAGCCCCCGGGAGAAGGGTTCGGGCTACGAGCAGTACTTC.

This chain links TRBV6-5 with TRBJ1-1, with D possibly TRBD1 on 6 matching bases. This CDR3 contains 15 residues. Germline values: CDR1 MNHEY, CDR2 SVGAGI. Trimming removed 4 bases at V and 1 base at J, with 13 bases between. The DNA for the CDR3 is TGTGCCAGCAGTTGGTGGGGGGCCCCGAACACTGAAGCTTTCTTT. Amino acids: CASSWWGAPNTEAFF.

CDR3 coding DNA: TGTGCCAGCAGCTTAGACCTCTCACCAGTCGATCAGCCCCAGCATTTT. Residues: CASSLDLSPVDQPQHF. The rearrangement joins TRBV7-9 to TRBJ1-5; D not resolved. Germline V gene lookup returns CDR1 SEHNR and CDR2 FQNEAQ (reference sequence). The CDR3 has 16 amino acids. Trimming took off 1 base at V and 5 bases at J, with 15 bases between the two ends.

Only a few counts were recorded for this clonotype. V usage is TRBV28 and J usage is TRBJ1-3; D not resolved. Germline V gene data show CDR1 as MDHEN and CDR2 as SYDVKM. V was pared by 5 bases and J by 0 bases, with 23 bases between. The CDR3 has 19 amino acids. Here the CDR3 DNA reads TGTGCCAGCAGTCCCCCCGCACTCCCAAAGGCCTTCTCTGGAAACACCATATATTTT. Translated, it gives CASSPPALPKAFSGNTIYF.

In its sample, this clonotype was seen a few times. V gene TRBV29-1 combines with J gene TRBJ2-1; no clear D gene. Deletions cut 6 bases from V and 0 bases from J, with 15 bases between. Germline CDR1 reads SQVTM; CDR2 reads ANQGSEA. This CDR3 has 15 residues. The CDR3: CSVPMGGSSYNEQFF. CDR3 coding DNA: TGCAGCGTCCCGATGGGCGGTAGCTCCTACAATGAGCAGTTCTTC.

This clonotype appeared a few times. The rearrangement links TRBV6-5 to TRBJ2-6; 10 nucleotides line up with TRBD1. The V segment lost 1 base and the J segment 3 bases; nucleotides outside the gene matches: 9. This CDR3 region has 19 residues. The V gene's germline CDR1 is MNHEY and CDR2 SVGAGI. CDR3 amino acids: CASSYCHRDRGCGANVLTF. In nucleotides, the CDR3 is TGTGCCAGCAGTTACTGCCACCGGGACAGGGGCTGTGGGGCCAACGTCCTGACTTTC.

This clonotype has more than one count but fewer than ten. The V gene is TRBV28, the J gene TRBJ2-7, with TRBD1 as a possible D gene (6 bases). There are 14 residues in the CDR3. The germline V and J ends were trimmed by 6 bases and 2 bases, with 14 bases remaining between them. Per the germline V gene, CDR1 is MDHEN and CDR2 is SYDVKM. This CDR3 is CASSTGLDAYEQYF. Here the CDR3 DNA reads TGTGCCAGCAGCACAGGGCTAGATGCCTACGAGCAGTACTTC. Looking up the rest from reference TRBV28 and TRBJ2-7 gives the full variable domain: DVKVTQSSRYLVKRTGEKVFLECVQDMDHENMFWYRQDPGLGLRLIYFSYDVKMKEKGDIPEGYSVSREKKERFSLILESASTNQTSMYLCASSTGLDAYEQYFGPGTRLTVT.

This chain joins TRBV12-3 or TRBV12-4 and TRBJ2-3; no firm D call. V was cut by 8 bases and J by 4 bases, with 10 bases left in between. This CDR3 comprises 12 residues. In DNA form, the CDR3 reads TGTGCCAGCGAGGTTGACCCAGATACGCAGTATTTT. It encodes CASEVDPDTQYF.